The 19 T cell receptor beta chains listed next were all sequenced from one sample in a study of T cell repertoires in cytomegalovirus infection. MiXCR, applied by TCRdb to the reads, yields one record per CDR3 protein. This sample has hundreds of thousands of distinct CDR3 sequences, with over 25% found just once. These receptors lack a known antigen. Sequencing used cultured CD8+ T cells from PBMCs, obtained from culture after CMV antigen stimulation. These receptor sequences come from a human donor in good health (CMV status not recorded). Some clones in this sample may be carry-over from other donors' samples.

This clonotype has more than one count but fewer than ten. This rearrangement joins TRBV27 to TRBJ2-7, with TRBD1 as a possible D gene (7 bases). The CDR3 has 14 amino acids. Per the germline V gene, CDR1 is MNHEY and CDR2 is SMNVEV (reference sequence). V was shortened by 5 bases and J by 6 bases, with 17 bases between the two germline ends. The CDR3 loop is CASSTSPGGLEQYF. CDR3 sequence (DNA): TGTGCCAGCAGTACCTCCCCAGGGGGGCTCGAGCAGTACTTC.

This clonotype was seen more than once but under ten times. The chain carries TRBV6-6 and TRBJ2-1, with 7 bases identical to TRBD1. Trimming at V came to 5 bases and at J to 7 bases, leaving 8 bases not matched to a gene. The CDR3 consists of 14 residues. CDR1 is MNHNY, CDR2 SVGAGI, per germline (reference sequence). The CDR3 region is CASSGYRGGNEQFF. CDR3 sequence (DNA): TGTGCCAGCAGTGGGTACAGGGGTGGAAATGAGCAGTTCTTC.

Here the CDR3 DNA reads TGTGCCAGCAGCCCCCTAATCACCGGGGAGCTGTTTTTT. Translating gives CASSPLITGELFF. V and J are TRBV6-5 and TRBJ2-2; D uncertain. Germline CDR1 MNHEY, CDR2 SVGAGI. V was pared by 6 bases and J by 4 bases, with 9 bases between. The CDR3 loop spans 13 amino acids.

CDR3 region: CASSLNGGAEDTQYF. CDR3 DNA: TGTGCCAGCAGCTTAAACGGGGGGGCGGAAGATACGCAGTATTTT. The rearrangement joins TRBV7-3 to TRBJ2-3; TRBD2 aligns across 8 bases. V was pared by 1 base and J by 5 bases, with 5 bases of the junction left unmatched. The length of the CDR3 is 15 residues. Germline CDR1 SGHTA, CDR2 FQGTGA.

The chain is built from TRBV29-1 and TRBJ2-3; a weak D match, TRBD2 (5 bases). Germline V lookup: CDR1 SQVTM, CDR2 ANQGSEA. This CDR3 is built from 15 residues. Trimming left V 8 bases short and J 6 bases short, with 24 bases between. For the CDR3, the DNA is TGCAGCTCCTTAAACTGGGCTAGCCGCTCTGATACGCAGTATTTT. This translates into CSSLNWASRSDTQYF.

The chain carries TRBV7-6 and TRBJ1-3; D is undetermined. CDR1 SGHVS and CDR2 FNYEAQ come from the germline V gene. V was trimmed by 4 bases and J by 0 bases, leaving 16 bases between them. The CDR3 is 17 residues long. DNA for the CDR3: TGTGCCAGCAGCTCCCCCCGCCGAAAGAGCTCTGGAAACACCATATATTTT. The encoded protein is CASSSPRRKSSGNTIYF.

There are a few counts of this clonotype. Mismatch with germline at one junction end may stem from a read error. This chain uses TRBV7-6 with TRBJ1-3; 9 nucleotides align to TRBD1. Germline V gene data show CDR1 as SGHVS and CDR2 as FNYEAQ. The CDR3 is 13 amino acids. The chain's CDR3 is CASSPDRGSTIYF. As DNA, the CDR3 is TGTGCCAGCAGCCCGGACAGGGGAAGCACCATATATTTT.

This rearrangement joins TRBV15 to TRBJ2-2; D not certain. V was clipped by 8 bases and J by 0 bases, with 4 bases between them. The V gene's germline CDR1 is LNHNV and CDR2 YYDKDF (reference sequence). CDR3 length equals 12 residues. The CDR3 DNA follows: TGTGCCACCCTGGCGAACACCGGGGAGCTGTTTTTT. Protein sequence: CATLANTGELFF. Supplemented by reference TRBV15 and TRBJ2-2, the full variable domain reads DAMVIQNPRYQVTQFGKPVTLSCSQTLNHNVMYWYQQKSSQAPKLLFHYYDKDFNNEADTPDNFQSRRPNTSFCFLDIRSPGLGDTAMYLCATLANTGELFFGEGSRLTVL.

The chain combines TRBV12-3 or TRBV12-4 with TRBJ2-7, with 11 bases matching TRBD1. V lost 5 bases, J lost 7 bases, and 10 bases stayed unmatched. This CDR3 has 15 residues. In DNA, the CDR3 is TGTGCCAGCAGTCCCTCCCGGACAGGGGGCCGGGAGCAGTACTTC. It encodes CASSPSRTGGREQYF.

Ten or more counts support this clonotype. This chain connects TRBV7-2 to TRBJ2-1, with 11 bases lining up with TRBD2. The CDR3 is 14 residues long. The V gene's germline CDR1 is SGHTA and CDR2 FQGNSA. J was trimmed by 4 bases and V by 6 bases; bases with no gene match: 2. DNA for the CDR3: TGTGCCAGCAGTCCTAGCGGGGGGTACAATGAGCAGTTCTTC. It yields the protein CASSPSGGYNEQFF.

The V gene is TRBV12-3 or TRBV12-4, the J gene TRBJ2-7, with a possible D match to TRBD1 (6 bases). The CDR3 loop spans 14 amino acids. Trimming stripped 3 bases from V and 0 bases from J, with 9 bases between. The CDR3 spells CASSFGQISYEQYF. Here the CDR3 DNA reads TGTGCCAGCAGTTTCGGACAGATCTCCTACGAGCAGTACTTC.

This clonotype was seen many times. The rearrangement joins TRBV7-6 to TRBJ2-1, with a possible D match to TRBD2 (6 bases). The CDR3 length is 12 residues. The V and J ends lost 6 bases and 7 bases respectively, with 10 bases between them. The germline V gene has CDR1 SGHVS and CDR2 FNYEAQ. CDR3 sequence: CASRTRGNEQFF. The CDR3 DNA reads TGTGCCAGCAGGACCCGGGGGAATGAGCAGTTCTTC.

This clonotype was seen many times. The chain uses TRBV7-2 and TRBJ2-7, with D perhaps TRBD1 or TRBD2 (5 bases each). Between the trimmed V and J ends, which lost 5 bases and 3 bases, there was a span of 11 bases. Germline V CDR1 and CDR2: SGHTA, FQGNSA. The CDR3 runs 13 residues. Here the CDR3 reads CASSGTDGYEQYF. The CDR3 region has the DNA TGTGCCAGCAGCGGGACCGACGGCTACGAGCAGTACTTC.

This chain connects TRBV15 to TRBJ2-1; 7 bases are a match to TRBD2. The CDR3 loop spans 17 amino acids. Trimming took 0 bases from V and 6 from J; bases not matched to a gene: 11. Germline values: CDR1 LNHNV, CDR2 YYDKDF (reference sequence). CDR3 sequence: CATSRDPGLTYSNEQFF. CDR3 nucleotides: TGTGCCACCAGCAGAGATCCGGGACTAACCTATAGCAATGAGCAGTTCTTC.

The CDR3 reads CATGGGLSSSSYNEQFF. The DNA of the CDR3 is TGTGCCACCGGGGGGGGGCTCTCCTCCAGCTCCTACAATGAGCAGTTCTTC. The chain employs TRBV10-3 and TRBJ2-1; 8 nucleotides line up with TRBD2. Germline values: CDR1 ENHRY, CDR2 SYGVKD. V gave up 10 bases and J gave up 0 bases; unmatched junction bases: 14. The CDR3 spans 17 residues.

The CDR3 DNA reads as TGTGCCAGCAGTTCCTATAACCTCAGGGAAGAAGGCTACACCTTC. Its protein product is CASSSYNLREEGYTF. The chain joins TRBV6-6 to TRBJ1-2; TRBD1 might be the D (5 bases). CDR3 length equals 15 residues. V was trimmed by 4 bases and J by 8 bases, leaving 20 bases between them. Per germline, CDR1 MNHNY and CDR2 SVGAGI (reference sequence).

This sequence joins TRBV28 and TRBJ2-3; a possible D gene is TRBD2 (6 bases). The V end was cut by 5 bases, the J end by 2 bases, with 14 bases between. CDR1 and CDR2 from the germline V gene are MDHEN and SYDVKM. CDR3 length: 15 amino acids. CDR3 residues: CASSGASVFTDTQYF. In DNA, the CDR3 is TGTGCCAGCAGTGGGGCTAGCGTATTCACAGATACGCAGTATTTT.

This clonotype has a handful of counts. The gene calls are TRBV6-6 and TRBJ1-1; 9 bases are a match to TRBD1. Germline CDR1 is MNHNY and CDR2 is SVGAGI (reference sequence). V lost 6 bases, J lost 7 bases, and 6 bases stayed unmatched. CDR3 length: 13 residues. Here the CDR3 DNA reads TGTGCCAGCAGGAAACAGGGGGCCGTTGAAGCTTTCTTT. Its translation: CASRKQGAVEAFF.

The rearrangement uses TRBV29-1 and TRBJ2-1; 8 positions match TRBD1. Trimming cost V 6 bases and J 6 bases; bases outside gene matches: 13. The CDR3 runs 15 residues. Germline CDR1 reads SQVTM; CDR2 reads ANQGSEA. The DNA for the CDR3 is TGCAGCGTCAGGACAGGGACAAGAGGGGGCAATGAGCAGTTCTTC. It yields the protein CSVRTGTRGGNEQFF.